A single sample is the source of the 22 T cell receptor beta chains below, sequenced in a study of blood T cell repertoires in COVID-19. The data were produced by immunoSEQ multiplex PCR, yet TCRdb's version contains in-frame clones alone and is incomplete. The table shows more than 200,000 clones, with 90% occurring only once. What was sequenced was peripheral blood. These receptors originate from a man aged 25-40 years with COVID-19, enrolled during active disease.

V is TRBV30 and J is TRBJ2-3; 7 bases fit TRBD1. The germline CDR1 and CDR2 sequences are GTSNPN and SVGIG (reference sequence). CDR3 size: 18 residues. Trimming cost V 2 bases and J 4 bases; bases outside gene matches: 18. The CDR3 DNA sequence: TGTGCCTGGAGTCTTGGCGCCTACAGGGGATCCTTCTCAGATACGCAGTATTTT. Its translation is CAWSLGAYRGSFSDTQYF.

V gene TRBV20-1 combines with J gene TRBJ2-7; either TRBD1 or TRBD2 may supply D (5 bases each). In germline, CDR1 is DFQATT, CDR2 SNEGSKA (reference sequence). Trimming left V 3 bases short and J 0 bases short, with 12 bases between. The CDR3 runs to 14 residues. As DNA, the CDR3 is TGCAGTGCTAGTGGGGGAGCGGCCTCCTACGAGCAGTACTTC. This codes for CSASGGAASYEQYF.

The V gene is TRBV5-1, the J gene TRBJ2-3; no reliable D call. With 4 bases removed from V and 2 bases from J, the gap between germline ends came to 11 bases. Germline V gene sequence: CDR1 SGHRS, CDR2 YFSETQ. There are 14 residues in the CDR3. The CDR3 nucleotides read TGCGCCAGCAGCCCAATTCGACACACAGATACGCAGTATTTT. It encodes CASSPIRHTDTQYF.

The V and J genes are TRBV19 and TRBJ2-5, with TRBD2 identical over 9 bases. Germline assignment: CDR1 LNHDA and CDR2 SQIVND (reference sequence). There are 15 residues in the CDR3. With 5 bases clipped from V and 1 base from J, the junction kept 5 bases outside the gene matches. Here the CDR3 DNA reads TGTGCCAGTAGTGCGGTGACTAGCGGCCAAGAGACCCAGTACTTC. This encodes CASSAVTSGQETQYF.

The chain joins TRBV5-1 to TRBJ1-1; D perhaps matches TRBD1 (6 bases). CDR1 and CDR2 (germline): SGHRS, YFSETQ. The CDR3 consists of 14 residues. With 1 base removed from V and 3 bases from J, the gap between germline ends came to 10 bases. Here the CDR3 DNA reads TGCGCCAGCAGCTTGATGGGACACTACACTGAAGCTTTCTTT. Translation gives CASSLMGHYTEAFF.

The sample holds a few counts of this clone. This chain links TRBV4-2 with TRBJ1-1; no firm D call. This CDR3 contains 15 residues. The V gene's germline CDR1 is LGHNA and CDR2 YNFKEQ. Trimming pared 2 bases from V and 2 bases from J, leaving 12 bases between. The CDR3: CASSQSETANTEAFF. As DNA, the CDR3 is TGTGCCAGCAGCCAATCGGAGACTGCTAACACTGAAGCTTTCTTT.

The CDR3 nucleotides read TGTGCCAGTAGTTCCGGGACAGGGGTGGAAAAACTGTTTTTT. Translated, it gives CASSSGTGVEKLFF. The chain links TRBV19 to TRBJ1-4; TRBD1 aligns across 10 bases. Trimming removed 5 bases from V and 8 bases from J; junction bases left unmatched: 5. The CDR3 is 14 residues long. The germline CDR1 and CDR2 sequences are LNHDA and SQIVND (reference sequence). The entire variable domain, with the rest obtained from reference TRBV19 and TRBJ1-4, is as follows: DGGITQSPKYLFRKEGQNVTLSCEQNLNHDAMYWYRQDPGQGLRLIYYSQIVNDFQKGDIAEGYSVSREKKESFPLTVTSAQKNPTAFYLCASSSGTGVEKLFFGSGTQLSVL.

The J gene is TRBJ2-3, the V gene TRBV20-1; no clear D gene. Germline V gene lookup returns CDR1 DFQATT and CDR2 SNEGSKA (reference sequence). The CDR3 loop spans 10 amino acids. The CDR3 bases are TGCAGCCTAGGCACAGATACGCAGTATTTT. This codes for CSLGTDTQYF.

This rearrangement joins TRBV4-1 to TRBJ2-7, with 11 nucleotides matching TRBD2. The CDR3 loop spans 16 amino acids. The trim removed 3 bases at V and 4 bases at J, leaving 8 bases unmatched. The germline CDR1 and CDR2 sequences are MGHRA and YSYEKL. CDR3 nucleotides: TGCGCCAGCAGCCACGGTAGACTAGCGGGATTTTACGAGCAGTACTTC. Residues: CASSHGRLAGFYEQYF.

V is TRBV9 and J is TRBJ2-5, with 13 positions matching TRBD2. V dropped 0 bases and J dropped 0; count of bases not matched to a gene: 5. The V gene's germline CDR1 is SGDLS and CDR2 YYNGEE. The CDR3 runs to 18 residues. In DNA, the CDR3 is TGTGCCAGCAGCGTAGGACTAGCGGGGGGAGTGTACCAAGAGACCCAGTACTTC. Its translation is CASSVGLAGGVYQETQYF.

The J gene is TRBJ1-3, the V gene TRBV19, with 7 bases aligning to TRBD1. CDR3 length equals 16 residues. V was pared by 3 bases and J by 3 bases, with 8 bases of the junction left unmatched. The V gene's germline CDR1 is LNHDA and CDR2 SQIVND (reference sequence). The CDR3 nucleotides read TGTGCCAGTAGTATGTCCGGAGGGGGCCTTGGAAACACCATATATTTT. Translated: CASSMSGGGLGNTIYF. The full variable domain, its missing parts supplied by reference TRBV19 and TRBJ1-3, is DGGITQSPKYLFRKEGQNVTLSCEQNLNHDAMYWYRQDPGQGLRLIYYSQIVNDFQKGDIAEGYSVSREKKESFPLTVTSAQKNPTAFYLCASSMSGGGLGNTIYFGEGSWLTVV.

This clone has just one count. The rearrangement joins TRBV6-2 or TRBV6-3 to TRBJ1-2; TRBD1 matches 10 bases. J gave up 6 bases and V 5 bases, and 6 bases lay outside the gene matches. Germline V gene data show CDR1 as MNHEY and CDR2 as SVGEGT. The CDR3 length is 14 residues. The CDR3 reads CASSPTGGRDGYTF. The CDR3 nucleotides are TGTGCCAGCAGTCCGACAGGGGGCCGAGATGGCTACACCTTC.

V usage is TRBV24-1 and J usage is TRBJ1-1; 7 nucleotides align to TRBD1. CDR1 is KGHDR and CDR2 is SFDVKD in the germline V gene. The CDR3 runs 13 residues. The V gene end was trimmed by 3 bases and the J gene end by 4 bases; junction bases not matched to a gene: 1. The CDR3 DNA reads TGTGCCACCAGTGATCCAGGGGGCACTGAAGCTTTCTTT. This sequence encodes CATSDPGGTEAFF.

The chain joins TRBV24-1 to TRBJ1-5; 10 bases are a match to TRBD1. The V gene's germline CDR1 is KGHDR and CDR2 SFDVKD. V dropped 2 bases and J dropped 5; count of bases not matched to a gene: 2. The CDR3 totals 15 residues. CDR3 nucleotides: TGTGCCACCAGTGATTGGGGGACAGGGGATCAGCCCCAGCATTTT. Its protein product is CATSDWGTGDQPQHF.

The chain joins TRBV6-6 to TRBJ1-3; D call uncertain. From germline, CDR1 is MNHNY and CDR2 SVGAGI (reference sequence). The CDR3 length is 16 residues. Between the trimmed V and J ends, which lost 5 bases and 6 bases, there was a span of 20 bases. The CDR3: CASSLYTVADINTIYF. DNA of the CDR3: TGTGCCAGCAGTCTTTATACGGTGGCAGACATAAACACCATATATTTT.

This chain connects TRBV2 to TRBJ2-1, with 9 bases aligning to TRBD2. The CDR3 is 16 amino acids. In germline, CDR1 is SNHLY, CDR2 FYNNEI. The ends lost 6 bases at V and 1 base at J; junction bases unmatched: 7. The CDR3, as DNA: TGTGCCAGCAGCGCCCGACTAGCGGAGTCCTACAATGAGCAGTTCTTC. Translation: CASSARLAESYNEQFF.

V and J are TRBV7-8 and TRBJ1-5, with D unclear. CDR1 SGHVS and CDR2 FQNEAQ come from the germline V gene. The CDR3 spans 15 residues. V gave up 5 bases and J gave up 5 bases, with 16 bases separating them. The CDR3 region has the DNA TGTGCCAGCAGCGGAGGTAGGACCGGGGATCAGCCCCAGCATTTT. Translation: CASSGGRTGDQPQHF.

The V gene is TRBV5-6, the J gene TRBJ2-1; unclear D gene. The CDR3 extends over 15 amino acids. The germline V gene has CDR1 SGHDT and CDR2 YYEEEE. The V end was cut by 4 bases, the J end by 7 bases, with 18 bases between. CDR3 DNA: TGTGCCAGCAGCCCGTTGGGCCCCCAATTTAATGAGCAGTTCTTC. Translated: CASSPLGPQFNEQFF.

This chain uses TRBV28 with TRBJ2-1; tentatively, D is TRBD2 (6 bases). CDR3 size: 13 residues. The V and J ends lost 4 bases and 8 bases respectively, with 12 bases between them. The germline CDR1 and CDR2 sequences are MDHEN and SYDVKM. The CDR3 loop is CASSSSERDEQFF. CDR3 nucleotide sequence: TGTGCCAGCAGTTCTAGCGAGCGCGATGAGCAGTTCTTC.

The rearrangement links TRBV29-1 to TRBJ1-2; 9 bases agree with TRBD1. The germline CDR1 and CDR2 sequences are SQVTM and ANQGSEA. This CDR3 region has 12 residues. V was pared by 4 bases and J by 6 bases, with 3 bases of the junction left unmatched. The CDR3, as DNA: TGCAGCGTTGCTGGACAGGGGAATGGCTACACCTTC. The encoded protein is CSVAGQGNGYTF. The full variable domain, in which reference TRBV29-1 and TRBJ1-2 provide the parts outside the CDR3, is SAVISQKPSRDICQRGTSLTIQCQVDSQVTMMFWYRQQPGQSLTLIATANQGSEATYESGFVIDKFPISRPNLTFSTLTVSNMSPEDSSIYLCSVAGQGNGYTFGSGTRLTVV.

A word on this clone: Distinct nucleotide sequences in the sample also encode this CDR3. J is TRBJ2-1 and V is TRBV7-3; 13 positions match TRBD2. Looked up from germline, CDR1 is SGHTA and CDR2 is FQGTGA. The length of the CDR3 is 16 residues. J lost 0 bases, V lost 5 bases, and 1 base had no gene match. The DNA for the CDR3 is TGTGCCAGCAGCCGGACTAGCGGGAGCTCCTACAATGAGCAGTTCTTC. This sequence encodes CASSRTSGSSYNEQFF.

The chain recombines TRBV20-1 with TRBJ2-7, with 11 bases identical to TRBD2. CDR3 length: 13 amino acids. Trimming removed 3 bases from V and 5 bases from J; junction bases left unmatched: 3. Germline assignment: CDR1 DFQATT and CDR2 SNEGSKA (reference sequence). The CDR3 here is CSASPLAGDEQYF. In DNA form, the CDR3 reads TGCAGTGCTAGTCCACTAGCGGGAGACGAGCAGTACTTC.